This T cell receptor beta chain was profiled in a study of radiotherapy plus CTLA-4 blockade in lung cancer. Study findings and constraints: An expansion of tumor-derived TCR clones occurred in blood after radiotherapy plus ipilimumab.

Data came from immunoSEQ multiplex PCR; TCRdb stores just in-frame clones and leaves some out. The table has around 1,500 clones, more than 70% seen once; the top ten hold around 5.2%. This CDR3 has 13 residues. Trimming removed 0 bases at V and 7 bases at J, with 11 bases between. For this clone: Its cognate antigen is unknown.

The chain joins TRBV5-3 to TRBJ2-7; D call uncertain. TRBV5-3 is reported as an ORF; its role is uncertain. The sample here was tumor tissue, taken from a patient treated with radiotherapy plus ipilimumab. The clonotype originates from a human donor with non-small cell lung cancer who had a complete response to radiotherapy plus ipilimumab. In DNA form, the CDR3 reads TGTGCCAGAAGCTTGGGACTGCCATGGGAGCAGTACGTC. Amino acids: CARSLGLPWEQYV.